The clone carrying this T cell receptor beta chain was detected only a few times. Produced via immunoSEQ multiplex PCR; TCRdb's table is partial and in-frame only. This repertoire shows about 92,000 clones, roughly 82% found once; its top ten account for roughly 9.8%. Trimming removed 4 bases at V and 11 bases at J, with 21 bases between. Germline CDR1 LGHNA, CDR2 YSLEER. The CDR3 has 16 residues. The data belong to a study of control samples from healthy donors and cancer patients. The chain has TRBV4-3 and TRBJ1-6, with TRBD1 as a possible D gene (6 bases). The sequence was collected from a woman in her sixties in good health. Input material: blood. The CDR3 DNA follows: TGCGCCAGCAGCCCAGGGACGGGGGGCATCATGGCACCCCTCCACTTT. Protein sequence: CASSPGTGGIMAPLHF.